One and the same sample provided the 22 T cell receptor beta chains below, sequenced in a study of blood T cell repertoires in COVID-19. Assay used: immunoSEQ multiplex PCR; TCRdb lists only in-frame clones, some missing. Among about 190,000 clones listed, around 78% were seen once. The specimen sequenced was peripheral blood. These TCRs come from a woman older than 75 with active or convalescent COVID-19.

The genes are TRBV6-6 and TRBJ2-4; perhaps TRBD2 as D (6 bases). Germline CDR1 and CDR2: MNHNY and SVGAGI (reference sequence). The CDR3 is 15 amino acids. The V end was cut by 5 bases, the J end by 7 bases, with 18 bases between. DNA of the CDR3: TGTGCCAGCAGTATTCCCGGGACTGTCGGCAACATTCAGTACTTC. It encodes CASSIPGTVGNIQYF.

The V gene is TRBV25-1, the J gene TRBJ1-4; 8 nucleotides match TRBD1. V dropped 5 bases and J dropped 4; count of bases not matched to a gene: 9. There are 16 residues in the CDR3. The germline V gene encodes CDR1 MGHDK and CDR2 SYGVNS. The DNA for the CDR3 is TGTGCCAGCAGTCTCCCTCGGACAGGGTTTAATGAAAAACTGTTTTTT. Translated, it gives CASSLPRTGFNEKLFF.

CDR3 coding DNA: TGTGCCAGCAGTCCAAACAGGGGGTCCGAGCAGTACTTC. Translated, it gives CASSPNRGSEQYF. The gene calls are TRBV28 and TRBJ2-7; 8 positions match TRBD1. V dropped 5 bases and J dropped 6; count of bases not matched to a gene: 6. The CDR3 is 13 amino acids. Germline-derived CDR1 and CDR2 are MDHEN and SYDVKM. Full variable domain (outside the CDR3, taken from reference TRBV28 and TRBJ2-7): DVKVTQSSRYLVKRTGEKVFLECVQDMDHENMFWYRQDPGLGLRLIYFSYDVKMKEKGDIPEGYSVSREKKERFSLILESASTNQTSMYLCASSPNRGSEQYFGPGTRLTVT.

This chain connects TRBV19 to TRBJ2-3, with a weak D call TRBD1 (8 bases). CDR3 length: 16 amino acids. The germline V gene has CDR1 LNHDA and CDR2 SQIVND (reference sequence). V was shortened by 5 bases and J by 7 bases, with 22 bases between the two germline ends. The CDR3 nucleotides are TGTGCCAGTAGTTCCGGGAGCGGGACAGGTTTAAATACGCAGTATTTT. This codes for CASSSGSGTGLNTQYF. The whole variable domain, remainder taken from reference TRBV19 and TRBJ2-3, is DGGITQSPKYLFRKEGQNVTLSCEQNLNHDAMYWYRQDPGQGLRLIYYSQIVNDFQKGDIAEGYSVSREKKESFPLTVTSAQKNPTAFYLCASSSGSGTGLNTQYFGPGTRLTVL.

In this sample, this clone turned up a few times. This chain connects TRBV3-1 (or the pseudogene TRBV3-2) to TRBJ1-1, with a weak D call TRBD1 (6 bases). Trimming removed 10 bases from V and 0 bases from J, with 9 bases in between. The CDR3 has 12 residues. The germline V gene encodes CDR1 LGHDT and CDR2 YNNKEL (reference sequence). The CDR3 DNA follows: TGTGCCACCAGGGGAGTGAACACTGAAGCTTTCTTT. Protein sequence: CATRGVNTEAFF.

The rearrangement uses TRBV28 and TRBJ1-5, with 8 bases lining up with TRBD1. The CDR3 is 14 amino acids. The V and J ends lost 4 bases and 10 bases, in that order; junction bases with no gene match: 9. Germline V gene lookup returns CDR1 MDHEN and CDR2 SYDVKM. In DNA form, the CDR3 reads TGTGCCAGCAGTTCAGGACAGGGATCCGTTCCCCAGCATTTT. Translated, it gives CASSSGQGSVPQHF.

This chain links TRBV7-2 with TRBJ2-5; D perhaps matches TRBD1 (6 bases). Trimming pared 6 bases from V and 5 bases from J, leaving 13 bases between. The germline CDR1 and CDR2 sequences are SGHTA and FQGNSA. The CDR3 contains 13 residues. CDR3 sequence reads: CASSPQGWETQYF. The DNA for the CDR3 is TGTGCCAGCAGTCCTCAGGGGTGGGAGACCCAGTACTTC.

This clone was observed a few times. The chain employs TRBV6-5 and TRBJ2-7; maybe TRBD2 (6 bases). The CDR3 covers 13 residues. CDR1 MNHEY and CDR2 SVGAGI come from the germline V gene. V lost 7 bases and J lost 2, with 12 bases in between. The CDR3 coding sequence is TGTGCCAGCATGTGGGAGGTCACCTACGAGCAGTACTTC. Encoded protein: CASMWEVTYEQYF.

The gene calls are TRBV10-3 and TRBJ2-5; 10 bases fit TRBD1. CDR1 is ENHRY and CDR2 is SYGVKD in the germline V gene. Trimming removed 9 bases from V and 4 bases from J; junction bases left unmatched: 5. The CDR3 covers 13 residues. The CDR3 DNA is TGTGCCATTGCCGGGACAGGGGCAGAGACCCAGTACTTC. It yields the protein CAIAGTGAETQYF.

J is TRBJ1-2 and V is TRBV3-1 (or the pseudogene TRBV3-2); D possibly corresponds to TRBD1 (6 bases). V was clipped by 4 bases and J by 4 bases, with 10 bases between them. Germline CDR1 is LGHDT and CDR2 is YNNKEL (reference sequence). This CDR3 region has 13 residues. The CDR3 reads CASSPGTTYGYTF. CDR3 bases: TGTGCCAGCAGCCCGGGGACAACCTATGGCTACACCTTC.

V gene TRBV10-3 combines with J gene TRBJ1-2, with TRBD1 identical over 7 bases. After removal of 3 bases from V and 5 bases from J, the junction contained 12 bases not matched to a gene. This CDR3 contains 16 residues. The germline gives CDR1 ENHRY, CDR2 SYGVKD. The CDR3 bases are TGTGCCATCAGTGACGCGAGGGACAGAAGGACTTATGGCTACACCTTC. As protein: CAISDARDRRTYGYTF.

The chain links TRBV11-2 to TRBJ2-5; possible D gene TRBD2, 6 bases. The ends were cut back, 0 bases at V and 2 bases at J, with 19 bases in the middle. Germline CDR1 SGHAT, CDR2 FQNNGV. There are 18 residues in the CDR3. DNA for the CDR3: TGTGCCAGCAGCTTAGATTTCAAGGGCGGGGTGGATCAAGAGACCCAGTACTTC. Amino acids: CASSLDFKGGVDQETQYF. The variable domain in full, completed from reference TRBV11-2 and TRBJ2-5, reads EAGVAQSPRYKIIEKRQSVAFWCNPISGHATLYWYQQILGQGPKLLIQFQNNGVVDDSQLPKDRFSAERLKGVDSTLKIQPAKLEDSAVYLCASSLDFKGGVDQETQYFGPGTRLLVL.

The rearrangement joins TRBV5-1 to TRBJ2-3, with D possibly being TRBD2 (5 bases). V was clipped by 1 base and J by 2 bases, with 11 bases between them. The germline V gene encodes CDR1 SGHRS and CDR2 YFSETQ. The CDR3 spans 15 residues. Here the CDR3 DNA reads TGCGCCAGCAGCTTGCGAGGACTTCACACAGATACGCAGTATTTT. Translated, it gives CASSLRGLHTDTQYF.

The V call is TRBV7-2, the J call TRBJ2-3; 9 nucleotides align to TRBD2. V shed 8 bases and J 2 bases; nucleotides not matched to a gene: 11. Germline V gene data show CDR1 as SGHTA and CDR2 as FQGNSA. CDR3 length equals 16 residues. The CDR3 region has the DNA TGTGCCAGCGGAAATCAAGCGGGGGGCATCACAGATACGCAGTATTTT. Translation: CASGNQAGGITDTQYF.

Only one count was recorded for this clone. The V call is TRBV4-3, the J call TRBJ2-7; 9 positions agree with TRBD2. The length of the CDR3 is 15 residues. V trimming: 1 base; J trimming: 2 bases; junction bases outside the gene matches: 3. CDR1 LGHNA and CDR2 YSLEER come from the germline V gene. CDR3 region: CASSQVLAGTYEQYF. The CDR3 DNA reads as TGCGCCAGCAGCCAAGTGCTAGCGGGGACCTACGAGCAGTACTTC.

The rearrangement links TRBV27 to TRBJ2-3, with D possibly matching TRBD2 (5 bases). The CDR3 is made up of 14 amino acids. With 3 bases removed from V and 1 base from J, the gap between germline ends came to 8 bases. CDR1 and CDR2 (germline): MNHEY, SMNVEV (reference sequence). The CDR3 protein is CASSFGVGTDTQYF. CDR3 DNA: TGTGCCAGCAGTTTCGGGGTTGGCACAGATACGCAGTATTTT.

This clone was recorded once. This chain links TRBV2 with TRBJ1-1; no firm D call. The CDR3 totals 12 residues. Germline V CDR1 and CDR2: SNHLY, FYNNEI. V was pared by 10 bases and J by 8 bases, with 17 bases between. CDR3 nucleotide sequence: TGTGCCACGAGGAGTGTCGATTTAGAAGCTTTCTTT. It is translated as CATRSVDLEAFF. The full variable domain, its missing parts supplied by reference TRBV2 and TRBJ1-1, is EPEVTQTPSHQVTQMGQEVILRCVPISNHLYFYWYRQILGQKVEFLVSFYNNEISEKSEIFDDQFSVERPDGSNFTLKIRSTKLEDSAMYFCATRSVDLEAFFGQGTRLTVV.

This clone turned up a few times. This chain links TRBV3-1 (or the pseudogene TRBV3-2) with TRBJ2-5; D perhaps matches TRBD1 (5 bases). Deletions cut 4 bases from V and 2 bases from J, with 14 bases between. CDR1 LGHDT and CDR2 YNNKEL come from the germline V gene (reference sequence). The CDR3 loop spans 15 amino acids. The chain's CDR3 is CASSPLRTQQETQYF. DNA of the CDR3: TGTGCCAGCAGCCCCCTCCGGACACAACAAGAGACCCAGTACTTC.

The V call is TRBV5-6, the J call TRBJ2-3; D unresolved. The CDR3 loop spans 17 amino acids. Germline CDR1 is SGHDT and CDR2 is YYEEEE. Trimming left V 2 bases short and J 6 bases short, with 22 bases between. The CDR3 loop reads CASSFRYAVVRWDTQYF. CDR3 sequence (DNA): TGTGCCAGCAGCTTCCGGTACGCGGTAGTTCGATGGGATACGCAGTATTTT.

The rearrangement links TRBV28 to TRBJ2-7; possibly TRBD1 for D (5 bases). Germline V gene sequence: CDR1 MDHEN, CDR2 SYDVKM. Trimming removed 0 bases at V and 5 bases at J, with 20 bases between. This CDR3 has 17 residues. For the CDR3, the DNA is TGTGCCAGCAGTTTATGGACGTCGTTTCAGGGTAAAGACGAGCAGTACTTC. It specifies CASSLWTSFQGKDEQYF.

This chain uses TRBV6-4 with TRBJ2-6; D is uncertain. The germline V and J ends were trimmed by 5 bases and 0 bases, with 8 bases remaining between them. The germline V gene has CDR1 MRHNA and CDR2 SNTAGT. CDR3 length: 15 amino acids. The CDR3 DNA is TGTGCCAGCAGTCCGAGTAGCTCTGGGGCCAACGTCCTGACTTTC. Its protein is CASSPSSSGANVLTF.

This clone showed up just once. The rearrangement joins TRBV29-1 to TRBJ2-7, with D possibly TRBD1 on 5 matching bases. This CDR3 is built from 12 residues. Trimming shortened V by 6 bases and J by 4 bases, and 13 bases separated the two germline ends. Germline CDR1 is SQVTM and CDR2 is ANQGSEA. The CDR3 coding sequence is TGCAGCGTGATGACAGTTCGGTACGAGCAGTACTTC. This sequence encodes CSVMTVRYEQYF.